This T cell receptor beta chain was identified during a study of blood T cell repertoires in COVID-19. In the study overall: T cells, B-cell-depleted T cells, or PBMCs supplied cDNA or gDNA.

The trim removed 6 bases at V and 0 bases at J, leaving 12 bases unmatched. This CDR3 is built from 19 residues. CDR1 is MGHRA and CDR2 is YSYEKL in the germline V gene. Produced via immunoSEQ multiplex PCR; TCRdb's table is partial and in-frame only. The sample has 150,000 to 200,000 clones, roughly nine tenths seen once; the top ten hold about 1.2%. This clone was observed a single time. Sequenced material: PBMCs or T cells enriched from blood (not recorded which). The chain couples TRBV4-1 to TRBJ2-3, with 13 positions matching TRBD2. This sequence was found in a human donor with acute COVID-19. The donor label of this sample is uncertain. The CDR3 is CASSSSTSGGHYSTDTQYF. The CDR3 DNA sequence: TGCGCCAGCAGTTCCTCGACTAGCGGGGGGCATTATAGCACAGATACGCAGTATTTT.